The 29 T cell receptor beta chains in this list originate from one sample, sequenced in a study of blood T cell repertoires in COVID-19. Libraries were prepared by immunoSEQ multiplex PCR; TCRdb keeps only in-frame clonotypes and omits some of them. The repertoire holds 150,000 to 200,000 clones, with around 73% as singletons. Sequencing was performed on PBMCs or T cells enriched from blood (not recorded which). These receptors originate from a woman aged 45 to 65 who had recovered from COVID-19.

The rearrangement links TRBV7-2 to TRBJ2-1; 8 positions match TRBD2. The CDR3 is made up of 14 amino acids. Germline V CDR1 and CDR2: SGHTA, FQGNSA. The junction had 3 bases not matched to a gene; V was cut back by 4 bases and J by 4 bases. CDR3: CASSWGTSYNEQFF. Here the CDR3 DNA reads TGTGCCAGCAGCTGGGGGACTAGTTACAATGAGCAGTTCTTC.

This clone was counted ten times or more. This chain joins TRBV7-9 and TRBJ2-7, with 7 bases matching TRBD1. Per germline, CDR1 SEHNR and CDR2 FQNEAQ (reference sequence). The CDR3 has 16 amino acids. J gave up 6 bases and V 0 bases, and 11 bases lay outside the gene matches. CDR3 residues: CASSLAGAATGSEQYF. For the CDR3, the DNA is TGTGCCAGCAGCTTAGCGGGGGCTGCGACAGGGAGCGAGCAGTACTTC.

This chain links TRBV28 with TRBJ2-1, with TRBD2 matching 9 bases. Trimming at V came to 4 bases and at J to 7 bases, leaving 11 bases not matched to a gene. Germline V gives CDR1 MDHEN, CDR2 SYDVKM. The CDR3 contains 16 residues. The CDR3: CASSSHGAGGPNEQFF. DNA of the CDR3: TGTGCCAGCAGTTCCCATGGGGCGGGAGGGCCGAATGAGCAGTTCTTC.

CDR3 sequence (DNA): TGTGCCAGCTCACCGATGGGACTAGCGGGTTTGTACAATGAGCAGTTCTTC. Its protein product is CASSPMGLAGLYNEQFF. The genes are TRBV18 and TRBJ2-1; 12 bases map to TRBD2. V was clipped by 3 bases and J by 4 bases; unmatched bases: 7. CDR3 length: 17 residues. Looked up from germline, CDR1 is KGHSH and CDR2 is LQKENI.

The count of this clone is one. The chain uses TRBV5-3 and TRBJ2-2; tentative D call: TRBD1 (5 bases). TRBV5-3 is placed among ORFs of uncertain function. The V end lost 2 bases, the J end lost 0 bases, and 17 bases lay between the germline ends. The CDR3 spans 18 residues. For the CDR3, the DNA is TGTGCCAGAAGCTTAACTTCCAGGGCTTTAACGAACACCGGGGAGCTGTTTTTT. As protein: CARSLTSRALTNTGELFF.

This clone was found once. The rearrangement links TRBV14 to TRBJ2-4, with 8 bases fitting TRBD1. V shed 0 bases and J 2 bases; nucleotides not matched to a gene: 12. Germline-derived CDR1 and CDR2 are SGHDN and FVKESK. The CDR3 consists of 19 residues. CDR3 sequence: CASSQDNRQGLLSKNIQYF. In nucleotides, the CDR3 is TGTGCCAGCAGCCAAGATAACCGACAGGGGTTACTATCCAAAAACATTCAGTACTTC.

The CDR3 DNA is TGCGCCAGCAGCTTGGACAGGGGGGGCAATCAGCCCCAGCATTTT. Translating gives CASSLDRGGNQPQHF. This chain connects TRBV5-1 to TRBJ1-5; 8 bases agree with TRBD1. Germline V lookup: CDR1 SGHRS, CDR2 YFSETQ. V lost 0 bases to trimming and J lost 2 bases; unmatched junction nucleotides: 1. The CDR3 extends over 15 amino acids.

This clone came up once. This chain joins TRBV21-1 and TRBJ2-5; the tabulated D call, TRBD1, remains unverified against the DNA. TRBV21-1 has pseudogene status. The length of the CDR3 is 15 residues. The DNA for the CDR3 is TGTGCCAGCAGCATGGGACAGGGAGGCCCGGGGGCCCAGTACTTC. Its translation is CASSMGQGGPGAQYF.

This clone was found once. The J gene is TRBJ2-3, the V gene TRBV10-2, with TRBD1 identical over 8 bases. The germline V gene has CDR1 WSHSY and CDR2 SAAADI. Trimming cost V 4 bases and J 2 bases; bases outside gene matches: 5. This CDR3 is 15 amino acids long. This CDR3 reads CASSAGTGSTDTQYF. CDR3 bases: TGCGCCAGCAGTGCCGGGACAGGCTCCACAGATACGCAGTATTTT.

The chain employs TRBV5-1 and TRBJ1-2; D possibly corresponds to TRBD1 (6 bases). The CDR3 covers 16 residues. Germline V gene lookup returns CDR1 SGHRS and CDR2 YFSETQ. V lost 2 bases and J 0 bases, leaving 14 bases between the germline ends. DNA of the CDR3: TGCGCCAGCAGCTTCCTTGGACAGAAAGCTAACTATGGCTACACCTTC. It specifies CASSFLGQKANYGYTF.

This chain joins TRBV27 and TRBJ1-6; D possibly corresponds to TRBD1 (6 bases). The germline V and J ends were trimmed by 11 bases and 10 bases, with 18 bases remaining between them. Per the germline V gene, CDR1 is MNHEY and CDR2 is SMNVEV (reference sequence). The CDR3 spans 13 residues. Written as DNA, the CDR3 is TGTGCCGCTTCGTTAAACAGGGAATCACCCCTCCACTTT. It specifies CAASLNRESPLHF.

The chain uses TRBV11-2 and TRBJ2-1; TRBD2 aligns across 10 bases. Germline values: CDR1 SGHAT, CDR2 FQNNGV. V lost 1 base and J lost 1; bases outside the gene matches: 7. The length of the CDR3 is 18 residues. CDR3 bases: TGTGCCAGCAGCTTAGCGGTCAGGACTAGCGGTTCCTACAATGAGCAGTTCTTC. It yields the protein CASSLAVRTSGSYNEQFF. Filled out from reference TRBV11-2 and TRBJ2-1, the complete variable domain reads EAGVAQSPRYKIIEKRQSVAFWCNPISGHATLYWYQQILGQGPKLLIQFQNNGVVDDSQLPKDRFSAERLKGVDSTLKIQPAKLEDSAVYLCASSLAVRTSGSYNEQFFGPGTRLTVL.

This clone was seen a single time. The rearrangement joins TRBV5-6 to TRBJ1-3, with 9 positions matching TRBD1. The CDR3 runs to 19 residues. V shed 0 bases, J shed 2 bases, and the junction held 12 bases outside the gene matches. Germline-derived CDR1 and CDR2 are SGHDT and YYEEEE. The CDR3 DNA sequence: TGTGCCAGCAGCTTGGCAAGATCCGAGGGACAGGGAACTGGAAACACCATATATTTT. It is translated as CASSLARSEGQGTGNTIYF.

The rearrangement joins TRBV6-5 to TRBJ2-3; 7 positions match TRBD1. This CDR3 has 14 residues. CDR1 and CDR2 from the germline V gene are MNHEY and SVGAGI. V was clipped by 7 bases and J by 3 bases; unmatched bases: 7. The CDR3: CASTRQGRTDTQYF. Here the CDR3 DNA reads TGTGCCAGCACGAGACAGGGACGAACAGATACGCAGTATTTT.

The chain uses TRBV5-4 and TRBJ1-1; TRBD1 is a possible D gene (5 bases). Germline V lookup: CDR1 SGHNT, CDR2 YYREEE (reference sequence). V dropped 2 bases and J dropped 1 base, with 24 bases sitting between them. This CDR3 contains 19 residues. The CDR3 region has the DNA TGTGCCAGCAGCTTAAGCACCCTCGGGGGGTCTCGTAGGAACACTGAAGCTTTCTTT. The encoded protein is CASSLSTLGGSRRNTEAFF.

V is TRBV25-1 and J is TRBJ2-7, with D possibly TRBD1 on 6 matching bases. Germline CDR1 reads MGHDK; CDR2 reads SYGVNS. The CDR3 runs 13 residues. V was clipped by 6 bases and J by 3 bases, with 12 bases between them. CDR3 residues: CASRGDTVYEQYF. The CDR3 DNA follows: TGTGCCAGCAGGGGGGACACGGTCTACGAGCAGTACTTC.

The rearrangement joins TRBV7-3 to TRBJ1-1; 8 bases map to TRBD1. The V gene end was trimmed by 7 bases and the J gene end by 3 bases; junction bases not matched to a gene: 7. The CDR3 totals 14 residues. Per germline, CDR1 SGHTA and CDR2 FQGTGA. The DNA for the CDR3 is TGTGCCAGCAAGGGACAGGTGTTCTACACTGAAGCTTTCTTT. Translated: CASKGQVFYTEAFF.

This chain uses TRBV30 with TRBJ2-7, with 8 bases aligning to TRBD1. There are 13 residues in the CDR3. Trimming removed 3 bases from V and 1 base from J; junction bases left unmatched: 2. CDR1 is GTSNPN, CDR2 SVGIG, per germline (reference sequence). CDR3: CAWSRTGSYEQYF. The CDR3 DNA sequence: TGTGCCTGGAGCCGGACAGGGTCCTACGAGCAGTACTTC.

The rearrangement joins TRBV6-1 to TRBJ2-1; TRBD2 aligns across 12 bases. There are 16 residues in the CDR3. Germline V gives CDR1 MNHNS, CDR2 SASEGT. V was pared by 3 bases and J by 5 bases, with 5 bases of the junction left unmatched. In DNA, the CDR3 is TGTGCCAGCAGTGAGGGACTAGCGGGCCACGACAATGAGCAGTTCTTC. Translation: CASSEGLAGHDNEQFF.

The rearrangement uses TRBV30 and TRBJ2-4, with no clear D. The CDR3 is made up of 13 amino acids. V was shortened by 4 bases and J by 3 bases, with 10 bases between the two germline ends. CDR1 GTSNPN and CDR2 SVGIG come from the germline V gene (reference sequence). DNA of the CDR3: TGTGCCTGGAAGGCGGCAGACAAAAACATTCAGTACTTC. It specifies CAWKAADKNIQYF.

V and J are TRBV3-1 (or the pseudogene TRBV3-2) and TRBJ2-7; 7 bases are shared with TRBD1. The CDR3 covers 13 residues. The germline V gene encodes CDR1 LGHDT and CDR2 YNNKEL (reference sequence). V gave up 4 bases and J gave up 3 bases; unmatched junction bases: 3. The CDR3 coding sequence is TGTGCCAGCAGCCGAAACAGGGGCTACGAGCAGTACTTC. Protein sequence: CASSRNRGYEQYF.

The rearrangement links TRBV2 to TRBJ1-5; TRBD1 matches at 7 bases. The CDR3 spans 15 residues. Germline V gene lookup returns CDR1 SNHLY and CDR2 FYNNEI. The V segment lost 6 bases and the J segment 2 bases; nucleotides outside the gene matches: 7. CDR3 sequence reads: CASRSRDSGNQPQHF. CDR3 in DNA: TGTGCCAGCAGAAGCCGGGACAGCGGCAATCAGCCCCAGCATTTT. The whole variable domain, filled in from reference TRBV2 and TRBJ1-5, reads EPEVTQTPSHQVTQMGQEVILRCVPISNHLYFYWYRQILGQKVEFLVSFYNNEISEKSEIFDDQFSVERPDGSNFTLKIRSTKLEDSAMYFCASRSRDSGNQPQHFGDGTRLSIL.

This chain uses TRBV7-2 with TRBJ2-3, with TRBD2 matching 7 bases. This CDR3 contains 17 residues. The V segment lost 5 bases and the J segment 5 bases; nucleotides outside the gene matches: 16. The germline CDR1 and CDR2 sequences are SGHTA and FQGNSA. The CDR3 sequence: CASSQFQLALGGDTQYF. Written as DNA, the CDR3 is TGTGCCAGCAGCCAATTTCAACTAGCGTTGGGCGGAGATACGCAGTATTTT.

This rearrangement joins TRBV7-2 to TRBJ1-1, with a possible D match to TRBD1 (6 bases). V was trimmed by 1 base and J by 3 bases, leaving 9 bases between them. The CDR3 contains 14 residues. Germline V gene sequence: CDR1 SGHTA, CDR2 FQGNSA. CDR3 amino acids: CASSLDGGHTEAFF. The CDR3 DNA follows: TGTGCCAGCAGCTTAGACGGGGGGCACACTGAAGCTTTCTTT.

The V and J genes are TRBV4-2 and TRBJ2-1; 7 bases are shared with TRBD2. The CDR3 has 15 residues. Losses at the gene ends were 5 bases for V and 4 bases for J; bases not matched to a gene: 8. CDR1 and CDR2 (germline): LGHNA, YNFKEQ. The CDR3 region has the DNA TGTGCCAGCAGCAAGGCTAGCGGAACTTACAATGAGCAGTTCTTC. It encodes CASSKASGTYNEQFF.

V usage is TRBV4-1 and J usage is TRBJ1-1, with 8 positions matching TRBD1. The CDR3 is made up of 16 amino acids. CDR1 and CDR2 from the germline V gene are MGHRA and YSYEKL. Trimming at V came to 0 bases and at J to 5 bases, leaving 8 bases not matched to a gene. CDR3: CASSQEPGGISTEAFF. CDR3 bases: TGCGCCAGCAGCCAAGAGCCAGGGGGCATAAGTACTGAAGCTTTCTTT.

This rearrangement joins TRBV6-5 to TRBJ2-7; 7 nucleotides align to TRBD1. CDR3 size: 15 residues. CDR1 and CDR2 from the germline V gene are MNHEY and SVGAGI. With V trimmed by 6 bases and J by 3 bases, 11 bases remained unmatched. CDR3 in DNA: TGTGCCAGCAGGCGCCAGGGGCAGGGGGACTACGAGCAGTACTTC. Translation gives CASRRQGQGDYEQYF.

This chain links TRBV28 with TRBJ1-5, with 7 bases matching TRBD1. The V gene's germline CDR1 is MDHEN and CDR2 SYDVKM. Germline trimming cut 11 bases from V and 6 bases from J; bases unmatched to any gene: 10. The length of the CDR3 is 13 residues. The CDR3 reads CAGTDRVGQPQHF. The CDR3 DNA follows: TGTGCCGGAACAGACAGGGTTGGTCAGCCCCAGCATTTT.

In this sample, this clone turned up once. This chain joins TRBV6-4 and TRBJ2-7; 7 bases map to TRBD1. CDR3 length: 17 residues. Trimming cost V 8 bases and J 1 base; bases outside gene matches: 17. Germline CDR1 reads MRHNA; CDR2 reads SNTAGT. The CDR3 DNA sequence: TGTGCCAGCCCGAGAGCCGACAGGGCCGACGCATCCTACGAGCAGTACTTC. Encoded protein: CASPRADRADASYEQYF.